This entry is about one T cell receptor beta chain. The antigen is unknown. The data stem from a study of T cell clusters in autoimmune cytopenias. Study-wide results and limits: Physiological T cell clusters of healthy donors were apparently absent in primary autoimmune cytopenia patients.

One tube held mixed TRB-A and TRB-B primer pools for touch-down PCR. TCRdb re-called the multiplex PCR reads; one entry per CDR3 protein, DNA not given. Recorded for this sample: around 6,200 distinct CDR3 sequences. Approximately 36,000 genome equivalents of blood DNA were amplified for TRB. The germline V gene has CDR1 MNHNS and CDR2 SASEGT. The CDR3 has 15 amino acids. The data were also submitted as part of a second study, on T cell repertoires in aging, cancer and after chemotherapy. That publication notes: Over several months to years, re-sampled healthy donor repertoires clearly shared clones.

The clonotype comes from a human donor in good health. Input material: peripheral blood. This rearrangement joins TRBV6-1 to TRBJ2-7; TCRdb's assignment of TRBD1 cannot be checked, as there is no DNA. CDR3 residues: CASSDQGRSSYEQYF.